This entry features one T cell receptor beta chain sequence. The CDR3 runs 16 residues. Germline V gene lookup returns CDR1 MNHEY and CDR2 SMNVEV (reference sequence). V was shortened by 6 bases and J by 3 bases, with 20 bases between the two germline ends. Controls had myeloablative marrow grafts with methotrexate and calcineurin inhibitor, sampled at 1 year. This sample was taken from a study of T cells after posttransplantation cyclophosphamide. The repertoire was sequenced with immunoSEQ multiplex PCR; TCRdb's copy has only in-frame clones and lacks some. The data contain roughly 14,000 clones, over 75% of them singletons.

The sequences come from PBMCs, collected after an allogeneic stem cell transplant with a calcineurin inhibitor and methotrexate. The chain couples TRBV27 to TRBJ1-2; D is perhaps TRBD1 (5 bases). The receptor comes from a male patient in his forties or fifties who received an allogeneic stem cell transplant from an unrelated donor, was CMV-positive, and had chronic GVHD only. The graft donor may have contributed some T cells. The CDR3 bases are TGTGCCAGCAGCTATGGCCAAGGGGCAGCACACTATGGCTACACCTTC. It is translated as CASSYGQGAAHYGYTF.